This TCR beta chain was obtained from a study of OX40 agonist ivuxolimab in advanced cancers. Using immunoSEQ multiplex PCR, the repertoire was profiled, and TCRdb retains in-frame clones only, with some absent. The data contain over 45,000 clones, roughly 90% of them singletons. This CDR3 is built from 15 residues. Germline CDR1 SGDLS, CDR2 YYNGEE. Germline trimming cut 4 bases from V and 0 bases from J; bases unmatched to any gene: 7. Patients were excluded for autoimmune disease history or systemic immunosuppression. The chain links TRBV9 to TRBJ2-7, with TRBD2 identical over 7 bases. The sample in question was CD4+ or CD8+ T cells sorted from blood, obtained in a trial of the OX40 agonist ivuxolimab. The sequence derives from an adult with an advanced solid tumor such as melanoma, head and neck, liver or kidney cancer. The CDR3 coding sequence is TGTGCCAGCAGCCCGTCGGGGGGAAGCTCCTACGAGCAGTACTTC. Its translation: CASSPSGGSSYEQYF. Looking up the rest from reference TRBV9 and TRBJ2-7 gives the full variable domain: DSGVTQTPKHLITATGQRVTLRCSPRSGDLSVYWYQQSLDQGLQFLIQYYNGEERAKGNILERFSAQQFPDLHSELNLSSLELGDSALYFCASSPSGGSSYEQYFGPGTRLTVT.